The clone carrying this T cell receptor beta chain was detected only a few times. Its specificity is unknown. At the DNA level, this CDR3 is encoded by other sequences in the same sample as well. PCR employed 60 Vbeta and 13 Jbeta primers. Some clones are missing from TCRdb's copy, which holds only in-frame ones; the method was immunoSEQ multiplex PCR. The data show a few hundred thousand clones, 65% to 80% seen once. The entry originates in a study of cytomegalovirus exposure and HLA in healthy donors. Study observations and caveats: Many donors carried some public TCRs, although rarity characterized most TCR sequences. Serostatus for CMV was the only available immune exposure information. The authors enumerated around 150 TCR beta chains as linked to cytomegalovirus. An analysis that was carried out later associated 16,951 TCR beta sequences with HLA alleles at 0.05 false discovery rate.

The CDR3 consists of 13 residues. V lost 3 bases, J lost 1 base, and 6 bases lay in between. Germline V gives CDR1 MGHRA, CDR2 YSYEKL. V is TRBV4-1 and J is TRBJ1-1, with a weak D call TRBD1 (5 bases). Material: PBMCs. The clonotype comes from a girl aged 2 to 10 in good health and CMV-seronegative. For the CDR3, the DNA is TGCGCCAGCAGCCAGGGGGGGAACACTGAAGCTTTCTTT. This gives the protein CASSQGGNTEAFF.